The entry below describes one T cell receptor (beta chain). The source of the sample is a study of blood T cell repertoires in COVID-19. Only in-frame clones appear in the TCRdb table, and some are missing; sequencing was by immunoSEQ multiplex PCR. The data show some 37,000 clones, with about 85% seen just once and approximately 19% held by the top ten. Trimming at V came to 12 bases and at J to 0 bases, leaving 25 bases not matched to a gene. CDR1 KGHDR and CDR2 SFDVKD come from the germline V gene. This CDR3 region has 21 residues. The chain uses TRBV24-1 and TRBJ2-6, with 7 positions matching TRBD1. The clonotype originates from a man in his forties or fifties in a cohort sampled during active COVID-19. Sequencing used peripheral blood. The CDR3 protein is CAPTPRQGQIFLCSGANVLTF. The CDR3 nucleotides read TGTGCCCCGACCCCACGACAGGGCCAGATTTTCCTATGCTCTGGGGCCAACGTCCTGACTTTC.